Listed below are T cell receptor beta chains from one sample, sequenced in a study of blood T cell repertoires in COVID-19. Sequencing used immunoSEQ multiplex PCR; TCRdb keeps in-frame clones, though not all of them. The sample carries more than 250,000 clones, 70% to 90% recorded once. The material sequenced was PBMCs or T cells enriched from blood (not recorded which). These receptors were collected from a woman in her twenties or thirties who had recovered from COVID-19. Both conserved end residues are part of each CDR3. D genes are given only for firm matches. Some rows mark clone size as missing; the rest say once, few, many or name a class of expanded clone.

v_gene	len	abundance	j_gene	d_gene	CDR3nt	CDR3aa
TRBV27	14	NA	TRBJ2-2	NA	TGTGCCAGCAGTTTTAGCAGGGTCACCGGGGAGCTGTTTTTT	CASSFSRVTGELFF
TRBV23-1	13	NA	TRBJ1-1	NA	TGCGCCAGCAAAACACAGGAGAACACTGAAGCTTTCTTT	CASKTQENTEAFF
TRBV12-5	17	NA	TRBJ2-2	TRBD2	TGTGCTAGTGGTTTGGGTAGCGGGGGCGCGAACACCGGGGAGCTGTTTTTT	CASGLGSGGANTGELFF
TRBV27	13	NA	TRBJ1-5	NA	TGTGCCAGCAGTTTGGGGGGACGGTCGCCCCAGCATTTT	CASSLGGRSPQHF
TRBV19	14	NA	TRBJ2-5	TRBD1	TGTGCCAGTAGTATCGACAGGGCCGGAAAGACCCAGTACTTC	CASSIDRAGKTQYF
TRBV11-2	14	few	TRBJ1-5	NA	TGTGCCAGCAGCTTGGGGGGAGTTAATCAGCCCCAGCATTTT	CASSLGGVNQPQHF
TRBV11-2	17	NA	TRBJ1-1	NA	TGTGCCAGCAGCTTAGCTGCAGGGTCAGGCCTTAACACTGAAGCTTTCTTT	CASSLAAGSGLNTEAFF
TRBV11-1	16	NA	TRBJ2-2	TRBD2	TGTGCCAGCAGTTCCATAGCGGGGGGGCCGGCCGGGGAGCTGTTTTTT	CASSSIAGGPAGELFF
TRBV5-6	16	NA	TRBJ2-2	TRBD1	TGTGCCAGCAGCTTGGGGGCAGGGGGGAACACCGGGGAGCTGTTTTTT	CASSLGAGGNTGELFF
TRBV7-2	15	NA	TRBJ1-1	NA	TGTGCCAGCAGCCAGGCCGCTGCGGCGGCGGGTGAAGCTTTCTTT	CASSQAAAAAGEAFF
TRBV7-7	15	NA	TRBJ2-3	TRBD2	TGTGCTAGCAGCTTAGTCAGCGGGGGCCCAGATACGCAGTATTTT	CASSLVSGGPDTQYF
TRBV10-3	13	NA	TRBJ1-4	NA	TGTGCCATCACGGGTACTCCTAATGAAAAACTGTTTTTT	CAITGTPNEKLFF
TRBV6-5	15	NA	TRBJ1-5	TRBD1	TGTGCCAGCAGTCTCGGACAGGGTCTTTATCAGCCCCAGCATTTT	CASSLGQGLYQPQHF
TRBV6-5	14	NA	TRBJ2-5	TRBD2	TGTGCCAGCAGTCCGGGGGGGTTTTACGAGACCCAGTACTTC	CASSPGGFYETQYF
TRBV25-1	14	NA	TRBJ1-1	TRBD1	TGTGCCAGCAGTGATGGGGGGACAGTTCCTGAAGCTTTCTTT	CASSDGGTVPEAFF
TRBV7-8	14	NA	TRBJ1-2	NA	TGTGCCAGCAGCCGCGGGACACCTAACTATGGCTACACCTTC	CASSRGTPNYGYTF
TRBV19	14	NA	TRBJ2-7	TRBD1	TGTGCCAGTAGTGTAGGACAGGAGACCTACGAGCAGTACTTC	CASSVGQETYEQYF
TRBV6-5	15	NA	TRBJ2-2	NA	TGTGCCAGCAGTTACTCCGGGGGTATCGGCGGGGAGCTGTTTTTT	CASSYSGGIGGELFF
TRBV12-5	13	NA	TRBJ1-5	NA	TGTGCTAGTGGCCCGCGGGGCAATCAGCCCCAGCATTTT	CASGPRGNQPQHF
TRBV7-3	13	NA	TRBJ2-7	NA	TGTGCCAGCAGCGTAGCAGCGGACTACGAGCAGTACTTC	CASSVAADYEQYF
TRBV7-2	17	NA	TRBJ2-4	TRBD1	TGTGCCAGCAGCGTAAGAGGACAGGGGGCGTCCAAAAACATTCAGTACTTC	CASSVRGQGASKNIQYF
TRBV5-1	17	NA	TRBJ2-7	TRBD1	TGCGCCAGCAGCTTGGCCCTTTTCGGGACAGGGGAGTTCGAGCAGTACTTC	CASSLALFGTGEFEQYF
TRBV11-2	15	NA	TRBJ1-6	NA	TGTGCCAGCAGCTTAGTGGGTCAGGGGAATTCACCCCTCCACTTT	CASSLVGQGNSPLHF
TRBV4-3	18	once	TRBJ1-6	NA	TGCGCCAGCAGCCAAGGAAGTTCCAAGAGCTCCTATAATTCACCCCTCCACTTT	CASSQGSSKSSYNSPLHF
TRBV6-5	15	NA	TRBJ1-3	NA	TGTGCCAGCAGTCACAGGACAATCTCTGGAAACACCATATATTTT	CASSHRTISGNTIYF
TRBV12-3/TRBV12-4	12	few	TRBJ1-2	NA	TGTGCCAGCAGTTTAGGAGGGTCTGGCTACACCTTC	CASSLGGSGYTF
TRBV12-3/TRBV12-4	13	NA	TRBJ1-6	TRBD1	TGTGCCAGCAGAGGGACAGTCAATTCACCCCTCCACTTT	CASRGTVNSPLHF
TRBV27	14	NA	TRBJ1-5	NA	TGTGCCAGCAGTTTATCAGGGGGTAGGCAGCCCCAGCATTTT	CASSLSGGRQPQHF
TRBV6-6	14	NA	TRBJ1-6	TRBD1	TGTGCCAGCAGTTCCCAGGGGGTGAGTTCACCCCTCCACTTT	CASSSQGVSSPLHF
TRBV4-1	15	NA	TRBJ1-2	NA	TGCGCCAGCAGCCAGCCCTCTACAGCTAACTATGGCTACACCTTC	CASSQPSTANYGYTF
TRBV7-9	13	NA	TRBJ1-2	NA	TGTGCCAGCAGAAAAGAGAAAAACTATGGCTACACCTTC	CASRKEKNYGYTF
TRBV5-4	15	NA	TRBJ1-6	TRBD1	TGTGCCAGCAGCTCCACAGGGGTAAATCATTCACCCCTCCACTTT	CASSSTGVNHSPLHF
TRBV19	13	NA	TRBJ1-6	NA	TGTGCCAGTAGTACTGACAGGATTTCACCCCTCCACTTT	CASSTDRISPLHF
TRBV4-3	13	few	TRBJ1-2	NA	TGCGCCAGCAGCCAAGATACGGGAGAAGGCTACACCTTC	CASSQDTGEGYTF
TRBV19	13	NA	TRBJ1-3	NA	TGTGCCAGTAGTACCGCGGTGGGAAACACCATATATTTT	CASSTAVGNTIYF
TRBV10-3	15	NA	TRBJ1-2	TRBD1	TGTGCCATCAGTGGAAACAGGGGGCGCGAAGAAGGCTACACCTTC	CAISGNRGREEGYTF
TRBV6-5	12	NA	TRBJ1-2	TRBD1	TGTGCCAGCAGACAGGGGGACTATGGCTACACCTTC	CASRQGDYGYTF
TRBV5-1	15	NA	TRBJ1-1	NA	TGCGCCAGCAGCCCGGGGACAAGGGAAGGGACTGAAGCTTTCTTT	CASSPGTREGTEAFF
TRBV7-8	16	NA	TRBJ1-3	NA	TGTGCCAGCAGCCCTATACTGATTTTCTCTGGAAACACCATATATTTT	CASSPILIFSGNTIYF
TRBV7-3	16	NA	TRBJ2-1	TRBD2	TGTGCCAGCAGCGCGACTAGCGTGAGCTCCTACAATGAGCAGTTCTTC	CASSATSVSSYNEQFF
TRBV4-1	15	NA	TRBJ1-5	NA	TGCGCCAGCAGCCAAGAAAGCATCAGCAATCAGCCCCAGCATTTT	CASSQESISNQPQHF
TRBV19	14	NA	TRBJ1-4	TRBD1	TGTGCCAGTAGTAGCGACAGGGGAAATGAAAAACTGTTTTTT	CASSSDRGNEKLFF
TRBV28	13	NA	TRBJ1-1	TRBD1	TGTGCCAGCAGCTCAGCAGGGGGCACTGAAGCTTTCTTT	CASSSAGGTEAFF
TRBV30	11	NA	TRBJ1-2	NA	TGTGCCTGGAAGTCGAACAGGGTGAAAACCTTC	CAWKSNRVKTF
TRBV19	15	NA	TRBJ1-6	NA	TGTGCCAGTAGACACAGGGATTCGAAGAATTCACCCCTCCACTTT	CASRHRDSKNSPLHF
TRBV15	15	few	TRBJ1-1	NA	TGTGCCACCAGCAGAGCGGACAGCGTAAACACTGAAGCTTTCTTT	CATSRADSVNTEAFF
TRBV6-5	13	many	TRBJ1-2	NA	TGTGCCAGCAGGGACAGACGTAACTATGGCTACACCTTC	CASRDRRNYGYTF
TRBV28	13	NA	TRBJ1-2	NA	TGTGCCAGCAGTTTAAGCCGGGTCGGGGGCTACACCTTC	CASSLSRVGGYTF
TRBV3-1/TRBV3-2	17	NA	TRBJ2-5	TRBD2	TGTGCCAGCAGCCAAGATCCGAGCGGGAGGGACGGAGAGACCCAGTACTTC	CASSQDPSGRDGETQYF
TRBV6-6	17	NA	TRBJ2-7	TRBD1	TGTGCCAGCAGTCCCGGGACAGGGGGCGCGAAGCCCTACGAGCAGTACTTC	CASSPGTGGAKPYEQYF